A selection of T cell receptor beta chains follows, all from one sample in a study of human T cells and chemical hapten exposure. TCRdb recomputed calls from the RACE reads with MiXCR, one row per CDR3 protein. The sample contains tens of thousands of distinct CDR3 sequences, roughly a tenth of which appear only once. The sample consisted of whole blood, taken in connection with sensitization to the hapten diphenylcyclopropenone (DPC). These receptors were collected from a woman aged 45-59 years with alopecia areata. Some clones in this sample may be carry-over from other donors' samples. CDR3s include the opening cysteine and the closing phenylalanine or tryptophan. D genes are given only for firm matches. Rows may omit the clone size; those that give it use once, few, many or a size class.

v_gene	abundance	j_gene	d_gene	CDR3nt	CDR3aa
TRBV20-1	few	TRBJ1-2	.	TGCAGTGCTATGGAGGGAAACTATGGCTACACCTTC	CSAMEGNYGYTF
TRBV28	many	TRBJ2-2	.	TGTGCCAGCAGTAGCGCAGGGGATGCCGGGGAGCTGTTTTTT	CASSSAGDAGELFF
TRBV5-1	many	TRBJ2-4	.	TGCGCCAGCAGCTTGGAGGGTACCTTAGCGTTGGCCAAAAACATTCAGTACTTC	CASSLEGTLALAKNIQYF
TRBV7-8	.	TRBJ2-7	.	TGTGCCAGCAGCTTATTGATGGGCCTCCAGGGGTACTTC	CASSLLMGLQGYF
TRBV2	many	TRBJ2-3	TRBD2	TGTGCCAGCAGGGGAACCCTAGCGGGAGTGGATGTTACGCAGTATTTT	CASRGTLAGVDVTQYF
TRBV18	few	TRBJ2-1	.	TGTGCCAGCTCACCCCAGGGGGGGGCCCATGAGCAGTTCTTC	CASSPQGGAHEQFF
TRBV18	.	TRBJ1-1	.	TGTGCCAGCTCACCAATTGGGAACACTGAAGCTTTCTTT	CASSPIGNTEAFF
TRBV27	.	TRBJ1-6	TRBD1	TGTGCCAGCAGTTTACCCACAGGGGGCCCTAATTCACCCCTCCACTTT	CASSLPTGGPNSPLHF
TRBV24-1	few	TRBJ2-3	TRBD2	TGTGCCACCAGTGATTCCCTCTTGGCGGGAGGGCCGGATACGCAGTATTTT	CATSDSLLAGGPDTQYF
TRBV29-1	.	TRBJ2-1	.	TGCAGCGTTGAAGATGCCCAGAGGAATGAGCAGTTCTTC	CSVEDAQRNEQFF
TRBV20-1	few	TRBJ1-1	.	TGCAGTGCTAGAGATGCCTTCCTGGGACAAGAAGCTTTCTTT	CSARDAFLGQEAFF
TRBV27	.	TRBJ1-6	.	TGTGCCACCACATCGGGGGGGCTTTATTCACCCCTCCACTTT	CATTSGGLYSPLHF
TRBV7-9	few	TRBJ1-5	.	TGTGCCAGCAGCTTAGGCGGGGTTAGCAATCAGCCCCAGCATTTT	CASSLGGVSNQPQHF
TRBV12-5	many	TRBJ2-3	.	TGTGCTAGTGGTTTACTAGCAGGAGATACGCAGTATTTT	CASGLLAGDTQYF
TRBV5-4	many	TRBJ1-1	.	TGTGCCAGCAGCCGACTCCAGGACACCGGGGACACTGAAGCTTTCTTT	CASSRLQDTGDTEAFF
TRBV11-2	many	TRBJ2-2	TRBD2	TGTGCCAGCAGCCGCCCTACTAGCGGCACCGGGGAGCTGTTTTTT	CASSRPTSGTGELFF
TRBV7-9	.	TRBJ2-4	TRBD1	TGTGCCAGCGGCCAGGGGGCCTATTTGGACAAAAACATTCAGTACTTC	CASGQGAYLDKNIQYF
TRBV9	many	TRBJ1-2	.	TGTGCCAGCAGCGTAGGAGCAGGGATCTATGGCTACACCTTC	CASSVGAGIYGYTF
TRBV3-1	.	TRBJ2-1	.	TGTGCCAGTTCTCGGGACACAGACTACAATGAGCAGTTCTTC	CASSRDTDYNEQFF
TRBV7-9	few	TRBJ2-5	.	TGTGCCAGCAGCTTAGTCCTAGGAGAGACCCAGTACTTC	CASSLVLGETQYF
TRBV6-5	many	TRBJ2-3	.	TGTGCCAGTAGACAGGCCACAGATACGCAGTATTTT	CASRQATDTQYF
TRBV20-1	many	TRBJ2-7	TRBD1	TGCAGTGCTAGAGGGGTCAGGGGGCAATCCTACGAGCAGTACTTC	CSARGVRGQSYEQYF